These T cell receptor beta chains were read from a single sample in a study of shared clonotypes between healthy human individuals. The repertoire was sequenced with immunoSEQ multiplex PCR; TCRdb's copy has only in-frame clones and lacks some. The sample shows 550,000 to 850,000 clones, 55% to 80% of them seen only once. Sequenced input: memory CD4+ T cells sorted from blood. These TCRs come from a young woman in good health. CDR3s include the opening cysteine and the closing phenylalanine or tryptophan. The D gene is left open where the match is weak. A row's size may be missing; if present it is once, few, many or a size class.

CDR3aa: CASSFGSVSDGYTF
CDR3nt: TGCGCCAGCAGCTTTGGTTCGGTTTCAGATGGCTACACCTTC
abundance: NA
j_gene: TRBJ1-2
d_gene: NA
len: 14
v_gene: TRBV5-1

CDR3aa: CASSLSLVYNEQFF
CDR3nt: TGTGCCAGCAGTTTATCGCTAGTATACAATGAGCAGTTCTTC
abundance: NA
j_gene: TRBJ2-1
d_gene: NA
len: 14
v_gene: TRBV27

CDR3aa: CASSRDYSSYNEQFF
CDR3nt: TGTGCCAGCAGCCGGGACTATTCCTCCTACAATGAGCAGTTCTTC
abundance: NA
j_gene: TRBJ2-1
d_gene: TRBD2
len: 15
v_gene: TRBV4-2

CDR3aa: CAWSVVRSGNNEQFF
CDR3nt: TGTGCCTGGAGTGTAGTTAGATCAGGAAACAATGAGCAGTTCTTC
abundance: few
j_gene: TRBJ2-1
d_gene: NA
len: 15
v_gene: TRBV30

CDR3aa: CASLGQGDEQFF
CDR3nt: TGTGCCAGCTTGGGACAGGGTGATGAGCAGTTCTTC
abundance: many
j_gene: TRBJ2-1
d_gene: TRBD1
len: 12
v_gene: TRBV18

CDR3aa: CASSLTRRTDTQYF
CDR3nt: TGCGCCAGCAGCCTGACTAGAAGGACAGATACGCAGTATTTT
abundance: NA
j_gene: TRBJ2-3
d_gene: NA
len: 14
v_gene: TRBV10-1

CDR3aa: CASNLQGPVGQPQHF
CDR3nt: TGTGCCAGCAACCTACAGGGACCGGTCGGTCAGCCCCAGCATTTT
abundance: NA
j_gene: TRBJ1-5
d_gene: NA
len: 15
v_gene: TRBV2

CDR3aa: CASSLGLAGPSTDTQYF
CDR3nt: TGTGCCAGCAGCCTGGGACTAGCGGGTCCTAGCACAGATACGCAGTATTTT
abundance: NA
j_gene: TRBJ2-3
d_gene: TRBD2
len: 17
v_gene: TRBV5-8

CDR3aa: CASNPGTTGNEQFF
CDR3nt: TGTGCCAGTAACCCCGGGACAACGGGCAATGAGCAGTTCTTC
abundance: NA
j_gene: TRBJ2-1
d_gene: NA
len: 14
v_gene: TRBV19

CDR3aa: CASRGAAETQYF
CDR3nt: TGTGCCAGTCGTGGAGCAGCAGAGACCCAGTACTTC
abundance: few
j_gene: TRBJ2-5
d_gene: NA
len: 12
v_gene: TRBV27

CDR3aa: CASRLSSANTGELFF
CDR3nt: TGCGCCAGCAGATTATCTTCCGCGAACACCGGGGAGCTGTTTTTT
abundance: few
j_gene: TRBJ2-2
d_gene: NA
len: 15
v_gene: TRBV5-1

CDR3aa: CASSVQGTEAFF
CDR3nt: TGTGCCAGCAGTGTGCAGGGCACTGAAGCTTTCTTT
abundance: NA
j_gene: TRBJ1-1
d_gene: NA
len: 12
v_gene: TRBV2

CDR3aa: CASSIVSVLAGSTGELFF
CDR3nt: TGTGCCAGTAGTATAGTGTCCGTCCTAGCGGGTTCCACCGGGGAGCTGTTTTTT
abundance: NA
j_gene: TRBJ2-2
d_gene: TRBD2
len: 18
v_gene: TRBV19

CDR3aa: CASSQGLAGVYTQYF
CDR3nt: TGCGCCAGCAGCCAGGGACTAGCGGGAGTCTATACGCAGTATTTT
abundance: NA
j_gene: TRBJ2-3
d_gene: TRBD2
len: 15
v_gene: TRBV10-2

CDR3aa: CASSQPDFYNEQFF
CDR3nt: TGTGCCAGCAGCCAGCCCGACTTCTACAATGAGCAGTTCTTC
abundance: NA
j_gene: TRBJ2-1
d_gene: NA
len: 14
v_gene: TRBV28

CDR3aa: CASSRDRLWENTEAFF
CDR3nt: TGTGCCAGCAGTCGGGACAGACTTTGGGAGAACACTGAAGCTTTCTTT
abundance: NA
j_gene: TRBJ1-1
d_gene: TRBD1
len: 16
v_gene: TRBV2

CDR3aa: CASSFDSPNTGELFF
CDR3nt: TGTGCCAGCAGTTTCGACAGCCCGAACACCGGGGAGCTGTTTTTT
abundance: NA
j_gene: TRBJ2-2
d_gene: NA
len: 15
v_gene: TRBV27

CDR3aa: CSVVGGSTGQFF
CDR3nt: TGCAGCGTTGTCGGAGGGAGTACAGGGCAGTTCTTC
abundance: NA
j_gene: TRBJ2-1
d_gene: NA
len: 12
v_gene: TRBV29-1

CDR3aa: CASSLRRDSSYEQYF
CDR3nt: TGTGCCAGCAGTTTGAGGCGGGATAGCTCCTACGAGCAGTACTTC
abundance: NA
j_gene: TRBJ2-7
d_gene: NA
len: 15
v_gene: TRBV27

CDR3aa: CASSPSGTSGIESPPDTQYF
CDR3nt: TGCGCCAGCAGCCCCTCGGGAACTAGCGGGATAGAGTCTCCCCCCGATACGCAGTATTTT
abundance: NA
j_gene: TRBJ2-3
d_gene: TRBD2
len: 20
v_gene: TRBV5-1

CDR3aa: CASSHEGGGSYEQYF
CDR3nt: TGTGCCAGCAGCCATGAAGGGGGGGGATCCTACGAGCAGTACTTC
abundance: NA
j_gene: TRBJ2-7
d_gene: NA
len: 15
v_gene: TRBV6-6

CDR3aa: CASNPPGAGNQPQHF
CDR3nt: TGTGCCAGTAACCCTCCGGGGGCCGGCAATCAGCCCCAGCATTTT
abundance: NA
j_gene: TRBJ1-5
d_gene: NA
len: 15
v_gene: TRBV19

CDR3aa: CASREGAVWAVNEKLFF
CDR3nt: TGTGCCAGCAGAGAAGGGGCTGTTTGGGCCGTTAATGAAAAACTGTTTTTT
abundance: NA
j_gene: TRBJ1-4
d_gene: NA
len: 17
v_gene: TRBV6-1

CDR3aa: CASSSAGGPYYNEQFF
CDR3nt: TGTGCCAGCAGCTCAGCGGGAGGGCCATATTACAATGAGCAGTTCTTC
abundance: NA
j_gene: TRBJ2-1
d_gene: TRBD2
len: 16
v_gene: TRBV5-4

CDR3aa: CASSHGQGYNEQFF
CDR3nt: TGTGCCAGCAGCCACGGACAGGGGTACAATGAGCAGTTCTTC
abundance: NA
j_gene: TRBJ2-1
d_gene: TRBD1
len: 14
v_gene: TRBV11-2